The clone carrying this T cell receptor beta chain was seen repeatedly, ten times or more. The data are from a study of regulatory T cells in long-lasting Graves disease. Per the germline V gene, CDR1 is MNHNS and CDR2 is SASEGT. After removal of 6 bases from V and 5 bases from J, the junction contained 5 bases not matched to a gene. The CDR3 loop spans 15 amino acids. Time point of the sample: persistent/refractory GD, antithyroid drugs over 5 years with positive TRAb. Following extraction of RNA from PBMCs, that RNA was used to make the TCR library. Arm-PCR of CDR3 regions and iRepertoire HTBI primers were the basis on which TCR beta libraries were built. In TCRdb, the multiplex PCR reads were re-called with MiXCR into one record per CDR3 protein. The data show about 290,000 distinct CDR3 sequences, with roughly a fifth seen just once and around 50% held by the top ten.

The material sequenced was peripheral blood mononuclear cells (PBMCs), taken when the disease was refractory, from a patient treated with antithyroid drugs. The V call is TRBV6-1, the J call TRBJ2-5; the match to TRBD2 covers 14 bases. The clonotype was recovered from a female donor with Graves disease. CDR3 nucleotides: TGTGCCAGCAGGGAGGGACTAGCGGGAGTTGAGACCCAGTACTTC. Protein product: CASREGLAGVETQYF.